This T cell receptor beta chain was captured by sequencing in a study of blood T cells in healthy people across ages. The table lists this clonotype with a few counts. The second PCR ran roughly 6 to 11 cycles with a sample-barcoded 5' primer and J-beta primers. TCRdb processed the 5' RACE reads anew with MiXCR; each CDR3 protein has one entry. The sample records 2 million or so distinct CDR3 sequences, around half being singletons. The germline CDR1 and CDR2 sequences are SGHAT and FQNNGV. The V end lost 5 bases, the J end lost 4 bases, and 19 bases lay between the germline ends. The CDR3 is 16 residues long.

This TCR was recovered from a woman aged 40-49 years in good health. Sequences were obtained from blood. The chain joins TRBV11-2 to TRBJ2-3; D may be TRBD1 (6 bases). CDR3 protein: CASSPPGQPRADTQYF. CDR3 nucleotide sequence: TGTGCCAGCAGCCCCCCCGGACAGCCCCGCGCAGATACGCAGTATTTT.